The clone carrying this T cell receptor (beta chain) came up many times. No antigen is known for it. Unique molecular identifiers were used to barcode this TCRbeta library. TCRdb reprocessed the PCR reads with MiXCR, giving one entry per CDR3 protein. Here the sample spans roughly 70,000 distinct CDR3 sequences, 4.9% being singletons. The data were obtained in a study of T-cell reconstitution after alpha-beta-depleted transplantation in children. V lost 3 bases and J lost 0, with 11 bases in between. This CDR3 spans 15 amino acids. Study results and caveats: Alpha-beta T cells present about two months after transplant were reported to originate from several hundred expanded graft clones.

Sequenced material: PBMCs, mostly from graft donor cells, taken 180 days after TCRalphabeta/CD19-depleted stem cell transplant. This chain joins TRBV12-3 or TRBV12-4 and TRBJ1-1; TRBD1 might be the D (5 bases). This sequence was found in a boy under three years old who had a stem cell transplant for acute myeloid leukemia, so the T cells may come from the graft donor. The CDR3 protein is CASSFYRTVNTEAFF. CDR3 nucleotide sequence: TGTGCCAGCAGTTTTTACAGGACGGTGAACACTGAAGCTTTCTTT.